Reported below is one T cell receptor (beta chain). Both TCR beta VDJ combination and CDR3 sequence profiling were carried out. Genomic DNA was the template for this profiling. Each CDR3 protein gets one entry after TCRdb re-called the reads with MiXCR. Of under 150,000 distinct CDR3 sequences listed, around two fifths are singletons. This sample was included in a study of CD8+CD57+ T cells in acquired aplastic anemia. The CDR3 consists of 14 residues. CDR1 is DFQATT and CDR2 is SNEGSKA in the germline V gene (reference sequence). V lost 0 bases and J lost 6; bases outside the gene matches: 5. J is TRBJ2-5 and V is TRBV20-1; 9 bases align to TRBD2. The sequencing sample was made of sorted CD4+, CD8+, or CD8+CD57+ T cells (not recorded which) from PBMCs. The clonotype originates from a human donor in good health, serving as a control. DNA of the CDR3: TGCAGTGCTAGAGAGAGCGGGAGGATTAAGACCCAGTACTTC. Encoded protein: CSARESGRIKTQYF.